This T cell receptor (beta chain) derives from a study of T cells in Graves' hyperthyroidism and ophthalmopathy. The overall study: Peripheral blood draws took place at initial diagnosis, ahead of any treatment. General study findings and limits: Most thyroid clonotypes that were expanded above 0.001 also turned up in blood. Model-based prediction identified ophthalmopathy a median around 6.5 months prior to its onset.

The junction had 6 bases not matched to a gene; V was cut back by 3 bases and J by 9 bases. The germline CDR1 and CDR2 sequences are MNHNS and SASEGT. CDR3 length: 13 amino acids. This clonotype was seen repeatedly, ten times or more. Its antigen is currently unknown. RNA transcripts gave rise to amplified TCR beta CDR3 regions. Carried out on the TCR CDR3, a first-round RT-PCR used the HTBI primer set. TCRdb analysed the multiplex PCR reads with MiXCR anew, one entry per CDR3 protein. The sample has about 480,000 distinct CDR3 sequences; approximately 24% are singletons. The TCR originated in a woman aged 25 to 39 with Graves' ophthalmopathy. Specimen: blood. The chain carries TRBV6-1 and TRBJ2-5; TRBD1 agrees at 8 bases. CDR3 protein: CASSDRDRLPQYF. CDR3 in DNA: TGTGCCAGCAGTGACCGGGACAGGTTACCCCAGTACTTC.